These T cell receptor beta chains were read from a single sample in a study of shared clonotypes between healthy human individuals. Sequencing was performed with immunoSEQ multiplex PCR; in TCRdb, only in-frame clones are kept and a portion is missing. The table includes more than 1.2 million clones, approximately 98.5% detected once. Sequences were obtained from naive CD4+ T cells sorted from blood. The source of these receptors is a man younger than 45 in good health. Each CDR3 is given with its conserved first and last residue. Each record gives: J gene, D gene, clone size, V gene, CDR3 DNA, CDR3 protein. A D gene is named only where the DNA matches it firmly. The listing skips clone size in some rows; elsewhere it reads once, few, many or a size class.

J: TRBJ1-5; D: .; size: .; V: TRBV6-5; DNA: TGTGCCAGCACACCGGGACACCGCAATCAGCCCCAGCATTTT; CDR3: CASTPGHRNQPQHF
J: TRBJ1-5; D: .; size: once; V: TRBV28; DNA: TGTGCCAGCACCATCCGCCTGACCACGCGACTGAAAAATCAGCCCCAGCATTTT; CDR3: CASTIRLTTRLKNQPQHF
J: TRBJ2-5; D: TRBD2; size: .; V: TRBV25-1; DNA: TGTGCCAGCAGTGAATTTCTACTAGCGGAAGAGACCCAGTACTTC; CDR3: CASSEFLLAEETQYF
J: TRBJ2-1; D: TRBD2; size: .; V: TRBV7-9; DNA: TGTGCCAGCAGCCCTAGCGGCGGGAGGGCCAGTTTTGAGCAGTTCTTC; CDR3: CASSPSGGRASFEQFF
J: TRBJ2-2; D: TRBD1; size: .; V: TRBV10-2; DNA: TGCGCCAGCAGTGGCGCGACAGGGAGCCCCACCGGGGAGCTGTTTTTT; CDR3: CASSGATGSPTGELFF
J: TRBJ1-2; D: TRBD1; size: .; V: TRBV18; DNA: TGTGCCAGCTCACTTTTGGACAGGGAGTATGGCTACACCTTC; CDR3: CASSLLDREYGYTF
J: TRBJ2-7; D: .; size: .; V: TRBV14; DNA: TGTGCCAGCAGCCGGATCACCCCTAGCGAGCAGTACTTC; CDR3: CASSRITPSEQYF
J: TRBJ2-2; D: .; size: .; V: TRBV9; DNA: TGTGCCAGCAGCGTTGACCACACAAACACCGGGGAGCTGTTTTTT; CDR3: CASSVDHTNTGELFF
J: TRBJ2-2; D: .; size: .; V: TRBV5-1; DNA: TGCGCCAGCAGCTTGAGGCAGGGGGGCAACACCGGGGAGCTGTTTTTT; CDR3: CASSLRQGGNTGELFF
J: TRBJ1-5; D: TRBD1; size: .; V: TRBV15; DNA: TGTGCCAGCAATCCGAGGACAGGCCCCAGAAGCCCCCAGCATTTT; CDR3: CASNPRTGPRSPQHF
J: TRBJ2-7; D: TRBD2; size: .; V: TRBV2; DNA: TGTGCCAGCGCCTCCCCCGGGACTAGCGGTCCCTACGAGCAGTACTTC; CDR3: CASASPGTSGPYEQYF
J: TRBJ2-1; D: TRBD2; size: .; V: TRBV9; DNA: TGTGCCAGCAGCGGCCCCACGGGACTAGCGGGAGATAGCTCCTACAATGAGCAGTTCTTC; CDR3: CASSGPTGLAGDSSYNEQFF
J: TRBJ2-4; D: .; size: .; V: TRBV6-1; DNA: TGTGCCAGCAGTGAACCGGGACGGCACAGGGACATTCAGTACTTC; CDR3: CASSEPGRHRDIQYF
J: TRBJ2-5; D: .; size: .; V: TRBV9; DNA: TGTGCCAGCAGCGTCTACGGGAGCACGCCCGGGAAGACCCAGTACTTC; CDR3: CASSVYGSTPGKTQYF
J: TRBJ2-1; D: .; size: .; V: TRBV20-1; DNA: TGCAGTGCTAGGGCCTACAATGAGCAGTTCTTC; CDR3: CSARAYNEQFF
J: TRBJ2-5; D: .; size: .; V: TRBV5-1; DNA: TGCGCCAGCAGAGCAAGGGGGAGCGCTACTTTCCAAGAGACCCAGTACTTC; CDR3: CASRARGSATFQETQYF
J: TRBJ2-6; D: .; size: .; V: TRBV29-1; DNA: TGCAGCGTTGGGGAGTGGAAACCCGATTCTGGGGCCAACGTCCTGACTTTC; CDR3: CSVGEWKPDSGANVLTF
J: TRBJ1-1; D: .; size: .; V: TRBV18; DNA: TGTGCCAGCTCACCTCCCAGCGTTTGGGGAAATACACTGAAGGATTTCTTT; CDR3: CASSPPSVWGNTLKDFF
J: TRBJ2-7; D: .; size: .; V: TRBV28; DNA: TGTGCCAGCAGTGTCGGAGGGAGGAGATACGAGCAGTACTTC; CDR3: CASSVGGRRYEQYF
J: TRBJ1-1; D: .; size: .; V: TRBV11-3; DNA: TGTGCCAGCAGCTTAGGGGTGAACACTGAAGCTTTCTTT; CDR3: CASSLGVNTEAFF
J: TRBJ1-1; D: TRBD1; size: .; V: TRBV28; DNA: TGTGCCAGCAGCTCGCCCGGGACAGGGAGAACTGAAGCTTTCTTT; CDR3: CASSSPGTGRTEAFF
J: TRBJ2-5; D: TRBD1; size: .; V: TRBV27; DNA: TGTGCCAGCAGTTTAGGTCTGTCGGGGACAGGGTATCCCCAGTACTTC; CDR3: CASSLGLSGTGYPQYF
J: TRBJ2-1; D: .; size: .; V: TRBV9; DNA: TGTGCCAGCAGCGCTGGTGTCGGTCCCTTTCGGGTTTCCTACAATGAGCAGTTCTTC; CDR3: CASSAGVGPFRVSYNEQFF
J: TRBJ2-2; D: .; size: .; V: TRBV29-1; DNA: TGCAGCGTTGTCAGAGAGAACACCGGGGAGCTGTTTTTT; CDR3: CSVVRENTGELFF
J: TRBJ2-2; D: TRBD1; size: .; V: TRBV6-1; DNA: TGTGCCAGCAGTGCGACAGGGGGCTCCGGGGAGCTGTTTTTT; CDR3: CASSATGGSGELFF
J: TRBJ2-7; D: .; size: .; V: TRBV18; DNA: TGTGCCAGCTCACCAGATGAGTACGAGCAGTACTTC; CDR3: CASSPDEYEQYF
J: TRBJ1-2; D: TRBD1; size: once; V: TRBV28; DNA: TGTGCCAGCAGTCCACCCGACAGGGCGGGCTATGGCTACACCTTC; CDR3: CASSPPDRAGYGYTF